This T cell receptor beta chain was retrieved from a study of CD8+CD57+ T cells in acquired aplastic anemia. About the research overall: 3 to 3.5 ug was the average amount of DNA from sorted CD4+ and CD8+ cells. Notes on the study in general: Almost 30 shared CD8+ CDR3s appeared highly expressed within patients' immunodominant clones.

A remark on this clonotype: Its antigen remains unidentified.

Patients chosen for sequencing had CD8+CD57+ cells that had expanded, as shown by flow cytometry. A severe acquired aplastic anemia diagnosis applied to all patients. By the time of blood sampling, patients had still received no therapy. Genomic DNA, the template, was used for profiling of the TCR beta VDJ and CDR3. TCRdb re-analysed the reads in MiXCR, keeping a single row per CDR3 protein. The table has more than 150,000 distinct CDR3 sequences, around 50% seen once. Sequencing was carried out using sorted CD4+, CD8+, or CD8+CD57+ T cells (not recorded which) from PBMCs. The sequence came from a human donor with aplastic anemia.

This chain's CDR3 is CAISESTPTSNQPQHF. The CDR3 DNA is TGTGCCATCAGTGAGTCAACACCCACCAGCAATCAGCCCCAGCATTTT. This chain joins TRBV10-3 and TRBJ1-5; D unresolved. The CDR3 is made up of 16 amino acids. The V end lost 0 bases, the J end lost 1 base, and 10 bases lay between the germline ends. The germline V gene has CDR1 ENHRY and CDR2 SYGVKD.